This passage covers 7 T cell receptor beta chains from one sample sequenced in a study of blood T cell repertoires in COVID-19. Only in-frame clones appear in the TCRdb table, and some are missing; sequencing was by immunoSEQ multiplex PCR. The table shows under 300,000 clones, with about four fifths occurring only once. Material: peripheral blood. These receptors were collected from a woman between 18 and 29 years old with acute or convalescent COVID-19.

The J gene is TRBJ2-5, the V gene TRBV7-2, with 11 bases lining up with TRBD1. The V segment lost 5 bases and the J segment 4 bases; nucleotides outside the gene matches: 9. The CDR3 is 16 residues long. The germline CDR1 and CDR2 sequences are SGHTA and FQGNSA. CDR3 in amino acids: CASSPRGQGVGETQYF. DNA for the CDR3: TGTGCCAGCAGCCCCCGGGGACAGGGGGTTGGAGAGACCCAGTACTTC. The variable domain in full, completed from reference TRBV7-2 and TRBJ2-5, reads GAGVSQSPSNKVTEKGKDVELRCDPISGHTALYWYRQSLGQGLEFLIYFQGNSAPDKSGLPSDRFSAERTGGSVSTLTIQRTQQEDSAVYLCASSPRGQGVGETQYFGPGTRLLVL.

This clone was found a few times. V usage is TRBV11-2 and J usage is TRBJ2-7; tentative D call: TRBD2 (7 bases). V was pared by 4 bases and J by 2 bases, with 18 bases between. The CDR3 covers 16 residues. Germline V gene sequence: CDR1 SGHAT, CDR2 FQNNGV. The CDR3 protein is CASSSLGGPIAYEQYF. The CDR3 DNA reads TGTGCCAGCAGCTCCCTCGGGGGGCCGATTGCCTACGAGCAGTACTTC.

The rearrangement uses TRBV7-2 and TRBJ2-1; 11 positions agree with TRBD2. Trimming removed 5 bases from V and 7 bases from J; junction bases left unmatched: 13. Germline lookup yields CDR1 SGHTA and CDR2 FQGNSA. The CDR3 runs 17 residues. CDR3 nucleotides: TGTGCCAGCAGCCTAAAGGCCTTGGCTAGCGGGAGGAATGAGCAGTTCTTC. It yields the protein CASSLKALASGRNEQFF.

The sample holds a few counts of this clone. V is TRBV6-4 and J is TRBJ2-3; the match to TRBD2 covers 13 bases. This CDR3 comprises 14 residues. Per the germline V gene, CDR1 is MRHNA and CDR2 is SNTAGT. Trimming removed 6 bases from V and 7 bases from J; junction bases left unmatched: 4. This CDR3 is CASSGLAGANTQYF. CDR3 in DNA: TGTGCCAGCAGCGGACTAGCGGGAGCAAATACGCAGTATTTT.

The chain combines TRBV19 with TRBJ2-7, with TRBD2 matching over 14 bases. Germline-derived CDR1 and CDR2 are LNHDA and SQIVND (reference sequence). The CDR3 length is 16 residues. Trimming at V came to 4 bases and at J to 3 bases, leaving 5 bases not matched to a gene. The CDR3 DNA follows: TGTGCCAGTAGTACTCAGGGGACTAGCGGGAGCTACGAGCAGTACTTC. Translation gives CASSTQGTSGSYEQYF.

The chain uses TRBV28 and TRBJ1-3, with TRBD1 as a possible D gene (6 bases). The CDR3 has 14 residues. Between the trimmed V and J ends, which lost 7 bases and 1 base, there was a span of 11 bases. Germline V lookup: CDR1 MDHEN, CDR2 SYDVKM. CDR3 region: CASTRRGSGNTIYF. Written as DNA, the CDR3 is TGTGCCAGCACCAGAAGGGGGTCTGGAAACACCATATATTTT.

The V and J genes are TRBV7-9 and TRBJ1-2; 9 nucleotides match TRBD1. There are 15 residues in the CDR3. CDR1 and CDR2 (germline): SEHNR, FQNEAQ (reference sequence). J was trimmed by 2 bases and V by 5 bases; bases with no gene match: 6. CDR3 protein: CASSRGTGGNYGYTF. CDR3 in DNA: TGTGCCAGCAGCCGGGGTACAGGGGGCAACTATGGCTACACCTTC.